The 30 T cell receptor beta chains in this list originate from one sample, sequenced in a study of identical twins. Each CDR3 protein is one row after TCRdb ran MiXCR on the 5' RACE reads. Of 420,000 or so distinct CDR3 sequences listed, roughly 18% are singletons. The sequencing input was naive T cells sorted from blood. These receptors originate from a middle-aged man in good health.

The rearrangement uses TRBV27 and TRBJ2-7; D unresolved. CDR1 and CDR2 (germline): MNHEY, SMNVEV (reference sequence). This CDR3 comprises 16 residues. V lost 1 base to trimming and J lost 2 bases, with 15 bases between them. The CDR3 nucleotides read TGTGCCAGCAGTTTATTTACTTCAGGACGGGCCTACGAGCAGTACTTC. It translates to CASSLFTSGRAYEQYF.

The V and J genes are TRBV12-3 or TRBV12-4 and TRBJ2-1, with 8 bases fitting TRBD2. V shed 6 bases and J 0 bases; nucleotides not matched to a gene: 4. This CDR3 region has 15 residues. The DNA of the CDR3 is TGTGCCAGCAGCGCGGGGGGAAGCTCCTACAATGAGCAGTTCTTC. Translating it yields CASSAGGSSYNEQFF.

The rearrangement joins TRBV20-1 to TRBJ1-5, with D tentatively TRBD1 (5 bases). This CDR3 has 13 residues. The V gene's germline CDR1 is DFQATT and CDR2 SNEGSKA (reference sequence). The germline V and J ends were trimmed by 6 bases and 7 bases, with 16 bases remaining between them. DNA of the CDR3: TGCAGTGCAGGGGACTGGGAAGGCCAGCCCCAGCATTTT. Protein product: CSAGDWEGQPQHF.

The CDR3 DNA reads TGTGCCAGCAGTTACAGGCCCGGACAGGGGGCGCGAGGGGCCAACGTCCTGACTTTC. It encodes CASSYRPGQGARGANVLTF. This chain links TRBV6-2 or TRBV6-3 with TRBJ2-6; TRBD1 agrees at 11 bases. This CDR3 comprises 19 residues. V gave up 2 bases and J gave up 4 bases; unmatched junction bases: 10. CDR1 and CDR2 from the germline V gene are MNHEY and SVGEGT.

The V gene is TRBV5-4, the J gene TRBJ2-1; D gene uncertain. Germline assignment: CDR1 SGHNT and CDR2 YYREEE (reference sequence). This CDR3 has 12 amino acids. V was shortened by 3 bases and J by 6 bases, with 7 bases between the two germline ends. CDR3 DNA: TGTGCCAGCAGCTCGGACGGCAATGAGCAGTTCTTC. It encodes CASSSDGNEQFF. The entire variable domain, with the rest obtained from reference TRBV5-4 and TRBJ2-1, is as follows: ETGVTQSPTHLIKTRGQQVTLRCSSQSGHNTVSWYQQALGQGPQFIFQYYREEENGRGNFPPRFSGLQFPNYSSELNVNALELDDSALYLCASSSDGNEQFFGPGTRLTVL.

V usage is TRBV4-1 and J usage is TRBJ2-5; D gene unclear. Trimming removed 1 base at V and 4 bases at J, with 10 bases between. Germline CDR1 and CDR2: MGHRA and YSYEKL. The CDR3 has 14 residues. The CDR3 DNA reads TGCGCCAGCAGCCAAGTCCACAAGGGAGAGACCCAGTACTTC. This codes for CASSQVHKGETQYF.

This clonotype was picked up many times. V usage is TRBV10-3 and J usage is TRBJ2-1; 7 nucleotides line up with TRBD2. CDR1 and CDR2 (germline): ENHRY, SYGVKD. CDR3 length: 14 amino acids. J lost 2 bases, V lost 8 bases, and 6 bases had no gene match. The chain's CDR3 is CAIASSGTYNEQFF. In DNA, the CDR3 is TGTGCCATCGCCTCCAGCGGGACCTACAATGAGCAGTTCTTC.

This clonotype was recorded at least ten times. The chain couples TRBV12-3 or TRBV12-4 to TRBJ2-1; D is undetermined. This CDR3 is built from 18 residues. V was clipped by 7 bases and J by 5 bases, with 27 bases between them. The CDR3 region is CASTIRSVAGYQHNEQFF. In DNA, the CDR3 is TGTGCCAGCACCATCCGGTCGGTAGCTGGCTATCAACACAATGAGCAGTTCTTC.

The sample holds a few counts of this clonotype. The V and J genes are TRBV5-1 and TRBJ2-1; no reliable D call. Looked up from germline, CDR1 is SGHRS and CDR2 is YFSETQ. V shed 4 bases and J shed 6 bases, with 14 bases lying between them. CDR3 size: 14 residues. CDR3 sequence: CASSPQEPSNEQFF. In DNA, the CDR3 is TGCGCCAGCAGCCCCCAGGAGCCCAGCAATGAGCAGTTCTTC. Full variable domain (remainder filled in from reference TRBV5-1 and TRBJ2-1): KAGVTQTPRYLIKTRGQQVTLSCSPISGHRSVSWYQQTPGQGLQFLFEYFSETQRNKGNFPGRFSGRQFSNSRSEMNVSTLELGDSALYLCASSPQEPSNEQFFGPGTRLTVL.

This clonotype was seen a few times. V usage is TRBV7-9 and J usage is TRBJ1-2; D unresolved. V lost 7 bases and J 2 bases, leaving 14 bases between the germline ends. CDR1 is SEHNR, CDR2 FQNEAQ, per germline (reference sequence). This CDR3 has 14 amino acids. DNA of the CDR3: TGTGCCAGCACCAACGTTAAGGGAAACTATGGCTACACCTTC. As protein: CASTNVKGNYGYTF. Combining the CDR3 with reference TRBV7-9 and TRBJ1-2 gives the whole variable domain DTGVSQNPRHKITKRGQNVTFRCDPISEHNRLYWYRQTLGQGPEFLTYFQNEAQLEKSRLLSDRFSAERPKGSFSTLEIQRTEQGDSAMYLCASTNVKGNYGYTFGSGTRLTVV.

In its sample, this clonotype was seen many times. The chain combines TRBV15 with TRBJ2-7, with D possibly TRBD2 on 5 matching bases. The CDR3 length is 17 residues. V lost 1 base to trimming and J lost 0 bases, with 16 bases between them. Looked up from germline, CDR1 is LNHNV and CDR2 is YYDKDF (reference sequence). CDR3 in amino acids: CATSRGIRSRDSYEQYF. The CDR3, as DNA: TGTGCCACCAGCAGAGGCATTAGGAGCCGGGACTCCTACGAGCAGTACTTC. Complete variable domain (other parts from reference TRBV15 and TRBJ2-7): DAMVIQNPRYQVTQFGKPVTLSCSQTLNHNVMYWYQQKSSQAPKLLFHYYDKDFNNEADTPDNFQSRRPNTSFCFLDIRSPGLGDTAMYLCATSRGIRSRDSYEQYFGPGTRLTVT.

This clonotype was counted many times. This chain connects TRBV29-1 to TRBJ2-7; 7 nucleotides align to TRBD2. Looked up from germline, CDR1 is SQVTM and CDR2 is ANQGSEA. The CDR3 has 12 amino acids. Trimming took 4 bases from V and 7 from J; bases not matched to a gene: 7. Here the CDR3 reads CSVASGSAEQYF. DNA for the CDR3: TGCAGCGTTGCTAGCGGCAGTGCGGAGCAGTACTTC.

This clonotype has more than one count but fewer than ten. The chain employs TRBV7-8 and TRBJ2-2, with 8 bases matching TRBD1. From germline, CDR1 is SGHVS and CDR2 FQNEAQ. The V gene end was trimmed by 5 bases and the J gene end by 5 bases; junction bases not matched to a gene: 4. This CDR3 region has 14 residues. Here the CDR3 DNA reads TGTGCCAGCAGCGCGCGGACAGGGACCGGGGAGCTGTTTTTT. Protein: CASSARTGTGELFF. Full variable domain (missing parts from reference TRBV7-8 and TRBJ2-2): GAGVSQSPRYKVAKRGQDVALRCDPISGHVSLFWYQQALGQGPEFLTYFQNEAQLDKSGLPSDRFFAERPEGSVSTLKIQRTQQEDSAVYLCASSARTGTGELFFGEGSRLTVL.

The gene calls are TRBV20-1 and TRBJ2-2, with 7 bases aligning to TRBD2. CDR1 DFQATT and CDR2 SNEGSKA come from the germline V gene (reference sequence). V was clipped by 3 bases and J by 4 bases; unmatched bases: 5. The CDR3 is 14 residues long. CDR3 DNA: TGCAGTGCTAGCGGGAGGTTACTCACCGGGGAGCTGTTTTTT. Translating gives CSASGRLLTGELFF.

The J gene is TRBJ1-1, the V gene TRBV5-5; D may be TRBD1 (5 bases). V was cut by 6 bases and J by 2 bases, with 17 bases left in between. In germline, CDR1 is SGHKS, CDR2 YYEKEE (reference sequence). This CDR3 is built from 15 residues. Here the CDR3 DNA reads TGTGCCAGCACTAGTGGGGCGACACTTAACACTGAAGCTTTCTTT. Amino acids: CASTSGATLNTEAFF.

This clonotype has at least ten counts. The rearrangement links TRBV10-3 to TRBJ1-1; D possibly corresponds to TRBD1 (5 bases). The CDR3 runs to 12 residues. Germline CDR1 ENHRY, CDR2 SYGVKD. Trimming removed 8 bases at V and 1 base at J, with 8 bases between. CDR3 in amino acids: CAIGGSNTEAFF. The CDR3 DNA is TGTGCCATCGGGGGTTCGAACACTGAAGCTTTCTTT.

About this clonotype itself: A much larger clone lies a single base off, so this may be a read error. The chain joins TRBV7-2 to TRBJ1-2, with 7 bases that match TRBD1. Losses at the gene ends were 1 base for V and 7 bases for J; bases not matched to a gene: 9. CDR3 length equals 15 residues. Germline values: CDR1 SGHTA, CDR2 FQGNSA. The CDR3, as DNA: TGTGCCAGCAGCTTAGTAGGGGGACAGACTTCTGGCTACACCTTC. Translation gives CASSLVGGQTSGYTF.

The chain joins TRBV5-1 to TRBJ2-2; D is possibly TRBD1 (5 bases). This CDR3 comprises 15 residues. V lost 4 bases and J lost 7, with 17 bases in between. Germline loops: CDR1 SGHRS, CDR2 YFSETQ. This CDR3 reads CASSPSAGSNGELFF. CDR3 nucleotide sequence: TGCGCCAGCAGCCCTTCGGCAGGGTCGAACGGGGAGCTGTTTTTT.

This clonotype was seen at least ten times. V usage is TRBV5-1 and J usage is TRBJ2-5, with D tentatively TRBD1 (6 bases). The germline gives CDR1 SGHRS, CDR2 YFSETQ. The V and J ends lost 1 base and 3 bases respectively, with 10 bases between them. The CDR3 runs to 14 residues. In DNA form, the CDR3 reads TGCGCCAGCAGCTTGATGGGACAAAAAGAGACCCAGTACTTC. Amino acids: CASSLMGQKETQYF.

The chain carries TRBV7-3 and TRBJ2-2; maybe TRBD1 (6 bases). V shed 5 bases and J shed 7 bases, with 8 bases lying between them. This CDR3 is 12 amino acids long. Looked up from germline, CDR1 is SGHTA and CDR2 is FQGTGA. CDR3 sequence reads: CASSQTGGELFF. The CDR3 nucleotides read TGTGCCAGCAGCCAGACAGGCGGGGAGCTGTTTTTT.

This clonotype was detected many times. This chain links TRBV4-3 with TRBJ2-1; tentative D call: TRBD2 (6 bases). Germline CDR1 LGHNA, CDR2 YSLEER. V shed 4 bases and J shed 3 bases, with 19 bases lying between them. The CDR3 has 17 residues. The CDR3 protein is CASSPKAYRESYNEQFF. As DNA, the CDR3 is TGCGCCAGCAGCCCGAAAGCGTATCGGGAGAGCTACAATGAGCAGTTCTTC.

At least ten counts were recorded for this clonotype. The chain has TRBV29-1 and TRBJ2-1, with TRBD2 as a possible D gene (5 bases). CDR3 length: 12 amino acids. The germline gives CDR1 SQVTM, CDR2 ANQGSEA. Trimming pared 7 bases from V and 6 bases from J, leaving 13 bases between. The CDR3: CSAWELGNEQFF. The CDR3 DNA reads TGCAGCGCCTGGGAGCTCGGCAATGAGCAGTTCTTC.

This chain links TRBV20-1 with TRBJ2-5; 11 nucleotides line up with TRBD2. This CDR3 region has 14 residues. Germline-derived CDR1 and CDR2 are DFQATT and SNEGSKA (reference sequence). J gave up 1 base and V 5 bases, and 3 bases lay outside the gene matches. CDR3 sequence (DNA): TGCAGTGCTCGACTAGCGGGAATCCAAGAGACCCAGTACTTC. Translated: CSARLAGIQETQYF.

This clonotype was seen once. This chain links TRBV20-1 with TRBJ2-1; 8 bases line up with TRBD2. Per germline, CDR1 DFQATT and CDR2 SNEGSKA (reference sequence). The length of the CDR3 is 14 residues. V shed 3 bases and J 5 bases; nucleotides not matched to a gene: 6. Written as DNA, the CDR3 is TGCAGTGCTAGGCCGGGAGGGCCCCACAATGAGCAGTTCTTC. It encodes CSARPGGPHNEQFF.

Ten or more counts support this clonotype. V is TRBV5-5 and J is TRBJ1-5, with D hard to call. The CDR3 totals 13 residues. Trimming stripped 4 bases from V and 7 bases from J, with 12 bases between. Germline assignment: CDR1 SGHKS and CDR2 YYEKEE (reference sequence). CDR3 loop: CASSQAFGQPQHF. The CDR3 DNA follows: TGTGCCAGCAGCCAGGCGTTCGGACAGCCCCAGCATTTT.

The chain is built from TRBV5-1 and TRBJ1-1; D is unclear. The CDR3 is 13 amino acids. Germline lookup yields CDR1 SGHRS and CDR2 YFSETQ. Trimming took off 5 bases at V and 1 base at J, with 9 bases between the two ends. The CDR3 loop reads CASSWVPNTEAFF. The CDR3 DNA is TGCGCCAGCAGTTGGGTCCCGAACACTGAAGCTTTCTTT.

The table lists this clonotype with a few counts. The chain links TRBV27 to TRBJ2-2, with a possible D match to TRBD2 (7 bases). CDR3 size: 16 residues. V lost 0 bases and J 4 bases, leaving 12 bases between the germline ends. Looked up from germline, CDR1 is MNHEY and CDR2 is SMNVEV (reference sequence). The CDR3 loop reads CASSLSDGGPTGELFF. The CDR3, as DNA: TGTGCCAGCAGTTTATCGGACGGGGGGCCCACCGGGGAGCTGTTTTTT.

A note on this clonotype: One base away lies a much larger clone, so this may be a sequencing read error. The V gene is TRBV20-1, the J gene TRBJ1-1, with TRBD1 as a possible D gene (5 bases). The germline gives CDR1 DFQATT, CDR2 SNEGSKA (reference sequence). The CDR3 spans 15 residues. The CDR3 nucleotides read TGCAGTGCTAGAGATCCGGGGGGGATGAACCCTGAAGCTTTCTTT. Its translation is CSARDPGGMNPEAFF.

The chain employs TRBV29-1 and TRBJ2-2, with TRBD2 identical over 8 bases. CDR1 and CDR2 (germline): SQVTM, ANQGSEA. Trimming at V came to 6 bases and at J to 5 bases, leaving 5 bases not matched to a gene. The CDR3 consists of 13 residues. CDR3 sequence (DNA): TGCAGCGTCAAAGCGGGAGTTACCGGGGAGCTGTTTTTT. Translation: CSVKAGVTGELFF.

CDR3 residues: CASRLQPGIPYNEQFF. The DNA for the CDR3 is TGTGCCAGCAGACTACAACCGGGAATCCCCTACAATGAGCAGTTCTTC. The J gene is TRBJ2-1, the V gene TRBV6-1; D perhaps matches TRBD2 (5 bases). The V end lost 6 bases, the J end lost 2 bases, and 17 bases lay between the germline ends. The CDR3 loop spans 16 amino acids. Germline V gene lookup returns CDR1 MNHNS and CDR2 SASEGT.